This TCR beta chain was sequenced for a study of T-cell reconstitution after alpha-beta-depleted transplantation in children. TCRbeta library preparation incorporated unique molecular identifiers. TCRdb re-called the PCR reads through MiXCR, storing one row per CDR3 protein. The data contain approximately 520,000 distinct CDR3 sequences, approximately 29% of them singletons. Trimming took 1 base from V and 1 from J, leaving 9 bases between them. CDR1 and CDR2 from the germline V gene are SGHTA and FQGTGA. The CDR3 is made up of 15 amino acids. The specimen comprised PBMCs from the stem cell graft donor, sampled from the stem cell graft. The gene calls are TRBV7-3 and TRBJ2-3; TRBD2 might be the D (5 bases). The receptor comes from a human donor who donated a stem cell graft to a child with aplastic anemia. In DNA form, the CDR3 reads TGTGCCAGCAGCTTAAAGAAGGGAGGCACAGATACGCAGTATTTT. Its translation: CASSLKKGGTDTQYF.